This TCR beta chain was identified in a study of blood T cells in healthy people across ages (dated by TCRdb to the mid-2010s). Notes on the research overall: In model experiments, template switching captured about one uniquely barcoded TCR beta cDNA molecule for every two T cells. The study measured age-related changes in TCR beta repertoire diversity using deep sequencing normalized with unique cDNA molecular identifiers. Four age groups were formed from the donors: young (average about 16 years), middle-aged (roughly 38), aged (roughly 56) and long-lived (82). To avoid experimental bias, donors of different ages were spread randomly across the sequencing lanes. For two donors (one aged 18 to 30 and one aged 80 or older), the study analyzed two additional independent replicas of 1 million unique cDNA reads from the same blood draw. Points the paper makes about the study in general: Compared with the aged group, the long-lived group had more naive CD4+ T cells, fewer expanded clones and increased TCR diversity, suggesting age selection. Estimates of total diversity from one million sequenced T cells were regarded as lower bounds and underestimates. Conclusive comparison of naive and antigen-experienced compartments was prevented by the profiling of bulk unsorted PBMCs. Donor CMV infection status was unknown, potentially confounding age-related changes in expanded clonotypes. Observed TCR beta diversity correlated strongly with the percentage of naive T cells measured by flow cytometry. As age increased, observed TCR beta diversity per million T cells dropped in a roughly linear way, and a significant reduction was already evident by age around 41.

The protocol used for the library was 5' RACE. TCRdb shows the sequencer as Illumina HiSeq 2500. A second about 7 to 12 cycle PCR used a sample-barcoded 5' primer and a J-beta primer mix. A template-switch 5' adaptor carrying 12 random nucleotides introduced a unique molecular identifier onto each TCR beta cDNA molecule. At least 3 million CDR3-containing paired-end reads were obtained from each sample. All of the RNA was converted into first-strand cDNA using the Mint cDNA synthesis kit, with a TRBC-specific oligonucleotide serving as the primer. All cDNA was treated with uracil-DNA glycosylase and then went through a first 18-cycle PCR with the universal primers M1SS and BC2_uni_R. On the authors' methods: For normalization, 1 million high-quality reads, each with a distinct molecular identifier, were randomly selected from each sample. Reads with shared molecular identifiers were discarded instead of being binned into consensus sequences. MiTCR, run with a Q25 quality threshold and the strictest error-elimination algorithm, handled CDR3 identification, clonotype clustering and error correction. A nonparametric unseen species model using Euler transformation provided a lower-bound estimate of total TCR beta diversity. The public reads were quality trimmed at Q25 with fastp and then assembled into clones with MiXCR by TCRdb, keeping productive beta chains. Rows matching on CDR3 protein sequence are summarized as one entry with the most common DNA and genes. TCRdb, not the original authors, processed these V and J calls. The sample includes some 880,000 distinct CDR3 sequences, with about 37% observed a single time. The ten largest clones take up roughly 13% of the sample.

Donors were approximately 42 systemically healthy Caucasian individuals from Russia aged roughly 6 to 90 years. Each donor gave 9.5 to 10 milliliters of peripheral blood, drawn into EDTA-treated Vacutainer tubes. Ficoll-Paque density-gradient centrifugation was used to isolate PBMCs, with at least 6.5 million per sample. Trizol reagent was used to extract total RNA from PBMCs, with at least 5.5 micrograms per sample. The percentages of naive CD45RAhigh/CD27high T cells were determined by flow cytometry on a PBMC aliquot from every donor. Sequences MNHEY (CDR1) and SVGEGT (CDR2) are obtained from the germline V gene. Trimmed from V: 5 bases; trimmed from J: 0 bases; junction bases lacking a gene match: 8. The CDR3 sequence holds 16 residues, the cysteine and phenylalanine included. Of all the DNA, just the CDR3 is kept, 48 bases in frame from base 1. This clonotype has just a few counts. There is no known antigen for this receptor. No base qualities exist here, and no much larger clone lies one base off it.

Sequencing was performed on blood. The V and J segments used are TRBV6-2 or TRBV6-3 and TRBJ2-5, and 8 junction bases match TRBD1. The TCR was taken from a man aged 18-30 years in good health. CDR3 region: CASSQTTGANQETQYF. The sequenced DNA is TGTGCCAGCAGTCAAACGACAGGGGCCAACCAAGAGACCCAGTACTTC.